This TCR beta chain was identified in a study of HIV-infected patients and healthy controls. Reverse transcription used around 500 ng RNA and constant-region primers for alpha and beta. Separate chain-specific third strand synthesis with multiplexing indices produced the alpha and beta libraries. TCRdb recomputed calls from the 5' RACE reads with MiXCR, one row per CDR3 protein. The sample consists of some 25,000 distinct CDR3 sequences, under 9.5% of them appearing once. V lost 2 bases and J 2 bases, leaving 10 bases between the germline ends. In germline, CDR1 is LNHDA, CDR2 SQIVND (reference sequence). This CDR3 has 14 amino acids. This clonotype was observed many times. Whole blood was used without fractionation, so all unsorted peripheral T cells were included. Two fifths of the ten uninfected healthy control donors were sampled twice, two to three months apart.

The sample comprised blood. This clonotype was obtained from an adult in good health. The chain carries TRBV19 and TRBJ2-7; D possibly uses TRBD1 or TRBD2 (5 bases each). The CDR3 DNA is TGTGCCAGTAGTATAAGGGACGGGCCCTACGAGCAGTACTTC. Amino acids: CASSIRDGPYEQYF.